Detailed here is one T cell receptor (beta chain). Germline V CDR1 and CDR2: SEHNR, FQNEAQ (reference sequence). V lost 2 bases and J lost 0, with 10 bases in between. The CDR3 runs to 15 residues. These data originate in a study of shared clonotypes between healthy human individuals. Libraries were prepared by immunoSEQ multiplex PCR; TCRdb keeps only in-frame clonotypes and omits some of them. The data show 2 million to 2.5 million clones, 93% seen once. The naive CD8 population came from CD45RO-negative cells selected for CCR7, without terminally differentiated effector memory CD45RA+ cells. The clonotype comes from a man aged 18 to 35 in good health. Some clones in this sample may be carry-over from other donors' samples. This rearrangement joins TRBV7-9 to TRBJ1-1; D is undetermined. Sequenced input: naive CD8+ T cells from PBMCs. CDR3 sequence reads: CASSLSIRVNTEAFF. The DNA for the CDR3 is TGTGCCAGCAGCTTAAGCATCCGGGTGAACACTGAAGCTTTCTTT.